These 18 T cell receptor beta chains were sequenced from one sample in a study of human versus mouse CDR3 diversity and MHC coevolution. Data came from immunoSEQ multiplex PCR; TCRdb stores just in-frame clones and leaves some out. The sample lists about 77,000 clones; less than 95% were seen once. Material for sequencing was naive CD4+ T cells from blood. The subset denotes: CD45RO-negative CD62L-positive naive CD4 T cells. These receptors were taken from a person between 25 and 70 years old in good health.

The chain links TRBV6-4 to TRBJ1-2, with TRBD1 identical over 12 bases. This CDR3 is 15 amino acids long. V lost 3 bases and J lost 4; bases outside the gene matches: 3. Per germline, CDR1 MRHNA and CDR2 SNTAGT. Here the CDR3 reads CASSEGTGGVYGYTF. The CDR3 DNA reads as TGTGCCAGCAGTGAAGGGACAGGGGGCGTCTATGGCTACACCTTC.

The V call is TRBV4-1, the J call TRBJ2-2, with unresolved D. Germline assignment: CDR1 MGHRA and CDR2 YSYEKL. Trimming removed 0 bases from V and 5 bases from J, with 7 bases in between. CDR3 length equals 14 residues. The CDR3 coding sequence is TGCGCCAGCAGCCAAGACAGTCAAACCGGGGAGCTGTTTTTT. Residues: CASSQDSQTGELFF.

The sample holds a few counts of this clone. This chain links TRBV11-2 with TRBJ1-3; D gene ambiguous. Germline loops: CDR1 SGHAT, CDR2 FQNNGV. Trimming pared 0 bases from V and 0 bases from J, leaving 6 bases between. The CDR3 loop spans 15 amino acids. The CDR3 nucleotides are TGTGCCAGCAGCTTAGATGGAGTCTCTGGAAACACCATATATTTT. As protein: CASSLDGVSGNTIYF.

V is TRBV10-3 and J is TRBJ2-7; possibly TRBD2 for D (7 bases). Trimming removed 4 bases from V and 5 bases from J, with 27 bases in between. The CDR3 length is 18 residues. Looked up from germline, CDR1 is ENHRY and CDR2 is SYGVKD. The CDR3 region is CAISGQVGGGPSSHEQYF. CDR3 coding DNA: TGTGCCATCAGTGGACAAGTAGGGGGAGGGCCTTCATCCCACGAGCAGTACTTC.

The chain links TRBV11-2 to TRBJ1-4, with 8 bases aligning to TRBD1. CDR1 is SGHAT and CDR2 is FQNNGV in the germline V gene. This CDR3 has 15 residues. The J segment lost 7 bases and the V segment lost 1 base, leaving 5 bases of the junction unmatched. CDR3 DNA: TGTGCCAGCAGCTTAGCTGGGACAGGACGTGAAAAACTGTTTTTT. Its translation: CASSLAGTGREKLFF. Supplemented by reference TRBV11-2 and TRBJ1-4, the full variable domain reads EAGVAQSPRYKIIEKRQSVAFWCNPISGHATLYWYQQILGQGPKLLIQFQNNGVVDDSQLPKDRFSAERLKGVDSTLKIQPAKLEDSAVYLCASSLAGTGREKLFFGSGTQLSVL.

CDR3 in DNA: TGTGCCAGCAGCTTAGGACCCGGGTACGAGCAGTACTTC. Protein product: CASSLGPGYEQYF. The V gene is TRBV7-6, the J gene TRBJ2-7, with D hard to call. V was trimmed by 1 base and J by 4 bases, leaving 8 bases between them. The V gene's germline CDR1 is SGHVS and CDR2 FNYEAQ. The CDR3 spans 13 residues.

The gene calls are TRBV28 and TRBJ1-5, with D possibly matching TRBD1 (5 bases). Deletions cut 7 bases from V and 1 base from J, with 26 bases between. Looked up from germline, CDR1 is MDHEN and CDR2 is SYDVKM. This CDR3 contains 19 residues. In nucleotides, the CDR3 is TGTGCCAGCACTAGCGCCCAGGGAGTGAAGAGGAAGAGCAATCAGCCCCAGCATTTT. It specifies CASTSAQGVKRKSNQPQHF.

The chain couples TRBV9 to TRBJ2-2; 7 nucleotides line up with TRBD2. Trimming at V came to 2 bases and at J to 3 bases, leaving 4 bases not matched to a gene. The CDR3 extends over 15 amino acids. Germline-derived CDR1 and CDR2 are SGDLS and YYNGEE. CDR3 in amino acids: CASSVLGGDTGELFF. DNA of the CDR3: TGTGCCAGCAGCGTGCTGGGGGGGGACACCGGGGAGCTGTTTTTT.

The chain joins TRBV5-1 to TRBJ2-1; 12 nucleotides match TRBD2. V shed 7 bases and J 7 bases; nucleotides not matched to a gene: 6. Germline V CDR1 and CDR2: SGHRS, YFSETQ. The CDR3 runs 14 residues. CDR3 DNA: TGCGCCAGCTCTAGGACTAGCGGGGAAAATGAGCAGTTCTTC. Translated, it gives CASSRTSGENEQFF. Looking up the rest from reference TRBV5-1 and TRBJ2-1 gives the full variable domain: KAGVTQTPRYLIKTRGQQVTLSCSPISGHRSVSWYQQTPGQGLQFLFEYFSETQRNKGNFPGRFSGRQFSNSRSEMNVSTLELGDSALYLCASSRTSGENEQFFGPGTRLTVL.

The gene calls are TRBV5-4 and TRBJ2-7; D remains ambiguous. V was clipped by 4 bases and J by 1 base, with 9 bases between them. Germline V gives CDR1 SGHNT, CDR2 YYREEE (reference sequence). This CDR3 comprises 13 residues. The CDR3 protein is CASSVQSSYEQYF. Here the CDR3 DNA reads TGTGCCAGCAGCGTGCAGTCTTCCTACGAGCAGTACTTC.

The genes are TRBV2 and TRBJ1-2; 7 bases are a match to TRBD1. Germline lookup yields CDR1 SNHLY and CDR2 FYNNEI. V lost 4 bases and J lost 4; bases outside the gene matches: 3. CDR3 length: 13 amino acids. The CDR3 reads CASSAGGSYGYTF. CDR3 sequence (DNA): TGTGCCAGCAGTGCAGGGGGTAGCTATGGCTACACCTTC.

The gene calls are TRBV5-4 and TRBJ2-7, with D tentatively TRBD1 (5 bases). CDR1 is SGHNT and CDR2 is YYREEE in the germline V gene (reference sequence). Trimming pared 4 bases from V and 7 bases from J, leaving 18 bases between. The CDR3 runs to 14 residues. The CDR3 spells CASSAVQGQGEQYF. The CDR3 DNA follows: TGTGCCAGCAGCGCAGTTCAGGGTCAAGGGGAGCAGTACTTC.

This clone has a single count. The chain carries TRBV30 and TRBJ2-1; D may be TRBD2 (6 bases). V was cut by 3 bases and J by 14 bases, with 20 bases left in between. Per germline, CDR1 GTSNPN and CDR2 SVGIG (reference sequence). The CDR3 is made up of 13 amino acids. This chain's CDR3 is CAWRGRGSIIKFF. CDR3 in DNA: TGTGCCTGGAGGGGACGGGGGAGCATAATCAAGTTCTTC.

The J gene is TRBJ1-1, the V gene TRBV19, with TRBD1 as a possible D gene (6 bases). Trimming removed 5 bases at V and 1 base at J, with 11 bases between. This CDR3 is built from 14 residues. Germline values: CDR1 LNHDA, CDR2 SQIVND (reference sequence). The CDR3 is CASSYQGGNTEAFF. The CDR3 DNA sequence: TGTGCCAGTAGTTACCAAGGGGGGAACACTGAAGCTTTCTTT.

A single count supports this clone. The chain recombines TRBV18 with TRBJ2-7; TRBD2 aligns across 9 bases. With 3 bases clipped from V and 6 bases from J, the junction kept 6 bases outside the gene matches. The germline V gene has CDR1 KGHSH and CDR2 LQKENI. The CDR3 sequence is 14 residues long. CDR3 sequence reads: CASSPSGGGLEQYF. In nucleotides, the CDR3 is TGTGCCAGCTCACCTAGCGGGGGAGGACTCGAGCAGTACTTC.

The chain uses TRBV9 and TRBJ2-3, with D unresolved. Germline values: CDR1 SGDLS, CDR2 YYNGEE. This CDR3 region has 14 residues. Trimming removed 2 bases at V and 3 bases at J, with 10 bases between. In DNA, the CDR3 is TGTGCCAGCAGCGTCGGCCTCGGGACAGATACGCAGTATTTT. This sequence encodes CASSVGLGTDTQYF.

The V gene is TRBV5-5, the J gene TRBJ2-2; D call uncertain. Trimming took off 0 bases at V and 2 bases at J, with 5 bases between the two ends. The length of the CDR3 is 14 residues. Per germline, CDR1 SGHKS and CDR2 YYEKEE (reference sequence). The CDR3 loop is CASSLVGNTGELFF. CDR3 sequence (DNA): TGTGCCAGCAGCTTGGTCGGTAACACCGGGGAGCTGTTTTTT.

This clone was counted a single time. The chain uses TRBV30 and TRBJ2-7, with a possible D match to TRBD1 (5 bases). CDR1 and CDR2 (germline): GTSNPN, SVGIG (reference sequence). The CDR3 covers 14 residues. Between the trimmed V and J ends, which lost 0 bases and 5 bases, there was a span of 14 bases. The CDR3 here is CAWSVQTARNEQYF. The CDR3 DNA is TGTGCCTGGAGTGTACAGACAGCGAGGAACGAGCAGTACTTC.